These T cell receptor beta chains were read from a single sample in a study of shared clonotypes between healthy human individuals. The assay was immunoSEQ multiplex PCR, and TCRdb's table has in-frame clones only and misses some. This sample has 1.5 million to 2.5 million clones; about 95% occur once, and the top ten carry more than 0.9%. Sequencing was performed on naive CD8+ T cells sorted from blood. The source is a man between 18 and 29 years old in good health. Both conserved end residues are part of each CDR3. Each record gives: clone size, D gene, J gene, V gene, CDR3 protein, CDR3 DNA. D genes are given only for firm matches. Only some rows state a clone size, as once, few, many or a class for expanded clones.

clone size: .
D gene: .
J gene: TRBJ1-6
V gene: TRBV13
CDR3 protein: CASSLGTGWSNSPLHF
CDR3 DNA: TGTGCCAGCAGCTTAGGTACAGGGTGGTCGAATTCACCCCTCCACTTT

clone size: .
D gene: .
J gene: TRBJ2-1
V gene: TRBV28
CDR3 protein: CASSLSVVNEQFF
CDR3 DNA: TGTGCCAGCAGTTTATCGGTTGTCAATGAGCAGTTCTTC

clone size: few
D gene: TRBD1
J gene: TRBJ1-5
V gene: TRBV5-4
CDR3 protein: CASSSGQGPNQPQHF
CDR3 DNA: TGTGCCAGCAGCTCGGGACAGGGCCCGAATCAGCCCCAGCATTTT

clone size: .
D gene: .
J gene: TRBJ2-2
V gene: TRBV5-1
CDR3 protein: CASSLRGENTGELFF
CDR3 DNA: TGCGCCAGCAGCCTACGAGGAGAGAACACCGGGGAGCTGTTTTTT

clone size: .
D gene: .
J gene: TRBJ2-5
V gene: TRBV30
CDR3 protein: CAWSVLGLSQQETQYF
CDR3 DNA: TGTGCCTGGAGTGTACTAGGGTTATCGCAACAAGAGACCCAGTACTTC

clone size: .
D gene: TRBD1
J gene: TRBJ1-1
V gene: TRBV6-1
CDR3 protein: CASSEGTGWDTEAFF
CDR3 DNA: TGTGCCAGCAGTGAGGGGACAGGGTGGGACACTGAAGCTTTCTTT

clone size: .
D gene: .
J gene: TRBJ1-4
V gene: TRBV13
CDR3 protein: CASSLGVLPELFF
CDR3 DNA: TGTGCCAGCAGCTTAGGAGTTTTGCCGGAACTGTTTTTT

clone size: .
D gene: .
J gene: TRBJ2-3
V gene: TRBV6-1
CDR3 protein: CASSDGWGTDTQYF
CDR3 DNA: TGTGCCAGCAGTGATGGATGGGGAACAGATACGCAGTATTTT

clone size: .
D gene: .
J gene: TRBJ1-1
V gene: TRBV7-9
CDR3 protein: CASSLPRGAANTEAFF
CDR3 DNA: TGTGCCAGCAGCTTGCCGCGGGGGGCGGCTAATACTGAAGCTTTCTTT

clone size: .
D gene: .
J gene: TRBJ2-2
V gene: TRBV27
CDR3 protein: CASSFGLYTGELFF
CDR3 DNA: TGTGCCAGCAGTTTTGGACTATACACCGGGGAGCTGTTTTTT